This T cell receptor (beta chain) was recorded in a study of memory CD4+ T cells and cytomegalovirus serostatus. Here immunoSEQ multiplex PCR was the method, and the copy in TCRdb shows in-frame clones only, minus some. Of 84,000 or so clones listed, 80% are singletons. The sort gate was single viable CD3+CD4+CD8-CD45RO+ cells for memory CD4+ T cells. This CDR3 spans 13 amino acids. V was clipped by 3 bases and J by 2 bases, with 8 bases between them. Germline loops: CDR1 SGHRS, CDR2 YFSETQ. The sequenced material came from memory CD4+ T cells from blood. This rearrangement joins TRBV5-1 to TRBJ2-5; D gene uncertain. This receptor was obtained from an adult in good health and CMV-seronegative. CDR3 nucleotides: TGCGCCAGCAGCTCCCACCTTCAAGAGACCCAGTACTTC. Its protein is CASSSHLQETQYF.